This is a list of T cell receptor beta chains from one sample in a study of blood T cell repertoires in COVID-19. Profiling relied on immunoSEQ multiplex PCR, and the TCRdb table lists in-frame clones only, not all of them. The sample yields 200,000 to 250,000 clones, roughly 88% seen once. The sequenced material came from peripheral blood. The receptors derive from a woman between 40 and 55 years old who had recovered from COVID-19. CDR3s include the opening cysteine and the closing phenylalanine or tryptophan. Fields, in order: J gene, V gene, CDR3 protein.

j_gene: TRBJ1-1
v_gene: TRBV13
CDR3aa: CASRTRGGQTNTEAFF

j_gene: TRBJ2-7
v_gene: TRBV27
CDR3aa: CASSLIRSDRVHEQYF

j_gene: TRBJ2-1
v_gene: TRBV11-2
CDR3aa: CASSSAGQGYNEQFF

j_gene: TRBJ2-1
v_gene: TRBV27
CDR3aa: CASSFKGQGSYNEQFF

j_gene: TRBJ2-3
v_gene: TRBV24-1
CDR3aa: CATSDHRGLADTQYF

j_gene: TRBJ2-1
v_gene: TRBV24-1
CDR3aa: CATSEWTSGRDEQFF

j_gene: TRBJ2-5
v_gene: TRBV11-3
CDR3aa: CASSLGSAGGQETQYF

j_gene: TRBJ2-2
v_gene: TRBV18
CDR3aa: CASSPRIAGNTGELFF

j_gene: TRBJ2-2
v_gene: TRBV12-3/TRBV12-4
CDR3aa: CASATNTGELFF

j_gene: TRBJ2-1
v_gene: TRBV3-1/TRBV3-2
CDR3aa: CASSQRDEQFF

j_gene: TRBJ2-1
v_gene: TRBV19
CDR3aa: CASRLDRGSYNEQFF

j_gene: TRBJ2-7
v_gene: TRBV5-6
CDR3aa: CASSSDRRFYEQYF

j_gene: TRBJ2-6
v_gene: TRBV10-3
CDR3aa: CAILDRSGANVLTF

j_gene: TRBJ1-4
v_gene: TRBV19
CDR3aa: CASSQWAGWGEKLFF

j_gene: TRBJ2-7
v_gene: TRBV5-4
CDR3aa: CASSEGAIAYEQYF

j_gene: TRBJ2-1
v_gene: TRBV10-3
CDR3aa: CAISESQRGGSNEQFF

j_gene: TRBJ2-7
v_gene: TRBV6-5
CDR3aa: CASSSGQTYEQYF

j_gene: TRBJ1-2
v_gene: TRBV27
CDR3aa: CASSLFSGGFGYTF

j_gene: TRBJ1-5
v_gene: TRBV19
CDR3aa: CASSIERTGWKRSQHF

j_gene: TRBJ1-3
v_gene: TRBV27
CDR3aa: CASTPSGNTIYF

j_gene: TRBJ1-5
v_gene: TRBV19
CDR3aa: CASSTTGDYQPQHF

j_gene: TRBJ2-1
v_gene: TRBV9
CDR3aa: CASSEGGLVGNEQFF

j_gene: TRBJ1-5
v_gene: TRBV24-1
CDR3aa: CATSGRGGNQPQHF

j_gene: TRBJ2-7
v_gene: TRBV2
CDR3aa: CASSATGDRSYEQYF

j_gene: TRBJ1-2
v_gene: TRBV10-3
CDR3aa: CAISAPNTGARGYTF

j_gene: TRBJ2-3
v_gene: TRBV11-2
CDR3aa: CASSPKLHHTDTQYF

j_gene: TRBJ2-7
v_gene: TRBV27
CDR3aa: CASKNLGGWDEQYF

j_gene: TRBJ1-5
v_gene: TRBV19
CDR3aa: CASSIQKGNQPQHF

j_gene: TRBJ2-1
v_gene: TRBV19
CDR3aa: CATWDRGNEQFF

j_gene: TRBJ2-6
v_gene: TRBV12-5
CDR3aa: CASGGTLSGANVLTF

j_gene: TRBJ1-2
v_gene: TRBV7-2
CDR3aa: CASSLHGGDHGYTF

j_gene: TRBJ2-7
v_gene: TRBV11-2
CDR3aa: CASSSYGTTGATEQYF

j_gene: TRBJ2-1
v_gene: TRBV11-3
CDR3aa: CASSLGRGSYNEQFF

j_gene: TRBJ2-7
v_gene: TRBV18
CDR3aa: CASSPPGQGLHEQYF

j_gene: TRBJ1-6
v_gene: TRBV30
CDR3aa: CAWSVQGVNNSPLHF

j_gene: TRBJ1-5
v_gene: TRBV19
CDR3aa: CASSILSGVGGGNQPQHF

j_gene: TRBJ1-2
v_gene: TRBV27
CDR3aa: CASSLYRGTYGYTF

j_gene: TRBJ1-2
v_gene: TRBV27
CDR3aa: CASSSVPGTSGYTF

j_gene: TRBJ1-1
v_gene: TRBV18
CDR3aa: CASSRLKTGGLSEAFF

j_gene: TRBJ2-1
v_gene: TRBV5-1
CDR3aa: CASSLEPSGEQFF

j_gene: TRBJ2-1
v_gene: TRBV14
CDR3aa: CASSRWTGGYNEQFF

j_gene: TRBJ1-5
v_gene: TRBV6-6
CDR3aa: CASSPGQGAAHSNQPQHF

j_gene: TRBJ1-2
v_gene: TRBV28
CDR3aa: CASSQGAGNYGYTF

j_gene: TRBJ2-7
v_gene: TRBV18
CDR3aa: CASSPRPDRSYEQYF

j_gene: TRBJ2-2
v_gene: TRBV19
CDR3aa: CASSIQGQLNTGELFF

j_gene: TRBJ2-1
v_gene: TRBV25-1
CDR3aa: CASSVSGGTSHNEQFF

j_gene: TRBJ2-7
v_gene: TRBV12-5
CDR3aa: CASGWTDRSYEQYF

j_gene: TRBJ2-7
v_gene: TRBV10-1
CDR3aa: CASSESIGGGTRSYEQYF

j_gene: TRBJ1-2
v_gene: TRBV5-1
CDR3aa: CASSSTGGGYGYTF

j_gene: TRBJ1-5
v_gene: TRBV12-3/TRBV12-4
CDR3aa: CASSIAANQPQHF

j_gene: TRBJ1-2
v_gene: TRBV15
CDR3aa: CATSTGGGLANYGYTF

j_gene: TRBJ2-5
v_gene: TRBV19
CDR3aa: CASSIGGGWETQYF

j_gene: TRBJ1-1
v_gene: TRBV18
CDR3aa: CASSSSSRNTEAFF